This T cell receptor (beta chain) was recorded in a study of cytomegalovirus exposure and HLA in healthy donors. This PCR relied on a set of 60 Vbeta primers and 13 Jbeta primers. Profiling relied on immunoSEQ multiplex PCR, and the TCRdb table lists in-frame clones only, not all of them. The data show under 200,000 clones, 55% to 80% seen once. The CDR3 sequence is 16 residues long. CDR1 is SEHNR and CDR2 is FQNEAQ in the germline V gene (reference sequence). Unmatched junction bases numbered 12, after V lost 7 bases and J lost 4 bases. The TCR originated in a young woman in good health and CMV-seropositive. The chain couples TRBV7-9 to TRBJ1-2, with 10 positions matching TRBD1. The material sequenced was PBMCs. This CDR3 is CASTVGGQGVFYGYTF. In DNA, the CDR3 is TGTGCCAGCACGGTGGGCGGACAGGGGGTATTCTATGGCTACACCTTC. The full variable domain, in which reference TRBV7-9 and TRBJ1-2 provide the parts outside the CDR3, is DTGVSQNPRHKITKRGQNVTFRCDPISEHNRLYWYRQTLGQGPEFLTYFQNEAQLEKSRLLSDRFSAERPKGSFSTLEIQRTEQGDSAMYLCASTVGGQGVFYGYTFGSGTRLTVV.